The rows below give T cell receptor beta chains drawn from one sample of a study of cytomegalovirus exposure and HLA in healthy donors. The data were produced by immunoSEQ multiplex PCR, yet TCRdb's version contains in-frame clones alone and is incomplete. This table has under 200,000 clones, around 77% appearing once. Material: PBMCs. All receptors derive from a young man in good health and CMV-seropositive. The CDR3 runs from the conserved cysteine through the conserved F or W. D genes are given only for firm matches. Rows give clone size only sometimes, using once, few, many, or a class for an expanded clone.

V	D	size	J	length	DNA	CDR3
TRBV2	-	once	TRBJ2-5	15	TGTGCCAGCAGTGTAGGGGGGGGAGGACAAGAGACCCAGTACTTC	CASSVGGGGQETQYF
TRBV6-5	TRBD2	-	TRBJ2-3	12	TGTGCCAGCAGCGGGGGGGCAGATACGCAGTATTTT	CASSGGADTQYF
TRBV6-6	-	-	TRBJ1-1	13	TGTGCCAGCAGTGTTCTCTGGAACACTGAAGCTTTCTTT	CASSVLWNTEAFF
TRBV5-1	-	-	TRBJ1-1	14	TGCGCCAGCAGCTTGGCTTTGGGAGATACTGAAGCTTTCTTT	CASSLALGDTEAFF
TRBV6-1	TRBD2	-	TRBJ2-1	13	TGTGCCAGCAGTCGGACTAGCGTTGGTGAGCAGTTCTTC	CASSRTSVGEQFF
TRBV11-3	-	-	TRBJ2-1	15	TGTGCCAGCAGCCCCCGAACTGACAGCTTCAATGAGCAGTTCTTC	CASSPRTDSFNEQFF
TRBV15	-	-	TRBJ1-2	15	TGTGCCACCAGCAGAGATGGGGGGGATTACTCTGGCTACACCTTC	CATSRDGGDYSGYTF
TRBV5-4	TRBD1	-	TRBJ2-5	13	TGTGCCACTACGATAGGGACAGAAGAGACCCAGTACTTC	CATTIGTEETQYF
TRBV6-5	-	-	TRBJ1-6	15	TGTGCCACCCGGGACGGGAGCTCCTATAATTCACCCCTCCACTTT	CATRDGSSYNSPLHF
TRBV5-1	TRBD1	-	TRBJ2-1	15	TGCGCCAGCAGCTTGGGGACAGGGGGCAACAATGAGCAGTTCTTC	CASSLGTGGNNEQFF
TRBV9	TRBD2	-	TRBJ2-1	16	TGTGCCAGCAGCACTCCCCTAGCGGGGGCGCCGGGGGAGCAGTTCTTC	CASSTPLAGAPGEQFF